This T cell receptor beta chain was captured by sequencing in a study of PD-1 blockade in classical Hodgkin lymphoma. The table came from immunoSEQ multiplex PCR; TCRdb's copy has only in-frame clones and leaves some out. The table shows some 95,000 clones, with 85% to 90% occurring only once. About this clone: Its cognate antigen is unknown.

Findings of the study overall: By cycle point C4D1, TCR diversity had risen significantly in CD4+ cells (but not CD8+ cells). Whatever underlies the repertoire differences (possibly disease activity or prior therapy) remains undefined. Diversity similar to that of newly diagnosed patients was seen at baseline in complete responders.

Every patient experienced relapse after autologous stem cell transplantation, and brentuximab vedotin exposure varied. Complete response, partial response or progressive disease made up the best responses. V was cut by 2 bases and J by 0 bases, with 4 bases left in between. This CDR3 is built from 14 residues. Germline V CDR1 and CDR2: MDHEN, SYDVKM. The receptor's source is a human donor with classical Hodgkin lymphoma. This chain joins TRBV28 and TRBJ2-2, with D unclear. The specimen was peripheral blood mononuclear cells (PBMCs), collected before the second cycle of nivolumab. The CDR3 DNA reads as TGTGCCAGCAGTTTACAATCGAACACCGGGGAGCTGTTTTTT. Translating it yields CASSLQSNTGELFF.